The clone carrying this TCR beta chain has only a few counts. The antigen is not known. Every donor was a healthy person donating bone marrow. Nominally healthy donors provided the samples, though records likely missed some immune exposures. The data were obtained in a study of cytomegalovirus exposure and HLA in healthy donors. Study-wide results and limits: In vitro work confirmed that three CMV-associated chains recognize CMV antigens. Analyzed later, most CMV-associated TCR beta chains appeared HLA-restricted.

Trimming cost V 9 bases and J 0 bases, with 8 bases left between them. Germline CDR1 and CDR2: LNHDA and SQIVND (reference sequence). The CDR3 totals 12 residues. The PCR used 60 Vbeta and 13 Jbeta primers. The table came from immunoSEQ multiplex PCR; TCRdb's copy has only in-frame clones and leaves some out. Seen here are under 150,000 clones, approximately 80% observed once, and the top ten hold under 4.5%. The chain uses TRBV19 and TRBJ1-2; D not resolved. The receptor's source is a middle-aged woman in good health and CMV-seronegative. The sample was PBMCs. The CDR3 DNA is TGTGCCAGCAACCAGGCTAACTATGGCTACACCTTC. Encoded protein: CASNQANYGYTF.